The source of this TCR beta chain is a study of blood T cell repertoires in COVID-19. For the study at large: Donors in the United States, Italy and Spain gave samples during acute or convalescent COVID-19. T cells, B-cell-depleted T cells, or PBMCs provided the cDNA or gDNA that served as material.

The CDR3 is made up of 15 amino acids. Unmatched junction bases numbered 3, after V lost 4 bases and J lost 0 bases. CDR1 is LNHDA, CDR2 SQIVND, per germline (reference sequence). As processed by the authors: Counts of nucleated cells, estimated from reference gene primer amplification, were obtained. The data were produced by immunoSEQ multiplex PCR, yet TCRdb's version contains in-frame clones alone and is incomplete. The V and J calls and clone size are taken from that table; D and trimming were inferred from the DNA. The sample consists of 200,000 or so clones, about nine tenths of them appearing once.

The source is a man in his fifties or sixties who had recovered from COVID-19. This chain joins TRBV19 and TRBJ1-3; TRBD1 matches 7 bases. The sample comprised peripheral blood. This chain's CDR3 is CASSRDSSSGNTIYF. The DNA of the CDR3 is TGTGCCAGTAGTAGGGACAGCTCCTCTGGAAACACCATATATTTT.